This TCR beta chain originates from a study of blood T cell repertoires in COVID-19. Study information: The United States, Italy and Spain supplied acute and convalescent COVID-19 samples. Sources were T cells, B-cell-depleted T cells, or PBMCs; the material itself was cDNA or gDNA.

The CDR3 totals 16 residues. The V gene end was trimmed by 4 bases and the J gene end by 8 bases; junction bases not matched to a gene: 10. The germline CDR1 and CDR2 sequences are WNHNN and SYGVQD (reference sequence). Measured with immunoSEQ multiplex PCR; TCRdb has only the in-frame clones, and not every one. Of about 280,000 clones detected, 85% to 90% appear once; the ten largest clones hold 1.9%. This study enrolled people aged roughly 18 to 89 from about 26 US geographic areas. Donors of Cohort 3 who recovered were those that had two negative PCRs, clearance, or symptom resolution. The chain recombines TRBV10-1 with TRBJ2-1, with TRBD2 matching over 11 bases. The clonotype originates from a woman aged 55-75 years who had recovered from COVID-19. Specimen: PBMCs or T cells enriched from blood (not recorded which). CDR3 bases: TGCGCCAGCAGTGGCCAACTAGCGGGAGCGGTCGATGAGCAGTTCTTC. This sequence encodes CASSGQLAGAVDEQFF.